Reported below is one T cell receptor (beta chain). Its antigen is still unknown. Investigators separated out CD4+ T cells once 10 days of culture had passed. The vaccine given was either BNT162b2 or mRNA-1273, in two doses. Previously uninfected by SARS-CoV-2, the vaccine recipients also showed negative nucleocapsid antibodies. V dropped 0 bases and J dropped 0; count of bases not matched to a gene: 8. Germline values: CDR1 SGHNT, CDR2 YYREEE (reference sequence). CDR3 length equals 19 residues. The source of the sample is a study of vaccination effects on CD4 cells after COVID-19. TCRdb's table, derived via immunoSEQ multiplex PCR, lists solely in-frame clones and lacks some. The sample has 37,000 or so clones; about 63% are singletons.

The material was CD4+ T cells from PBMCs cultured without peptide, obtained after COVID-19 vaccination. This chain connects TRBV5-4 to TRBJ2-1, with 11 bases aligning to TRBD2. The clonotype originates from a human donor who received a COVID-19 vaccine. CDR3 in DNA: TGTGCCAGCAGCTTGGCGGCAGTAGCGGGGGGGTACTCCTACAATGAGCAGTTCTTC. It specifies CASSLAAVAGGYSYNEQFF.